The following is a TCR beta chain sequence with its context. Its antigen remains unidentified. Trimming took off 5 bases at V and 14 bases at J, with 20 bases between the two ends. Per the germline V gene, CDR1 is MNHEY and CDR2 is SVGEGT. CDR3 length: 13 residues. These data originate in a study of T cell responses to AZD1222 COVID-19 vaccine. Findings and limits, study-wide: Most donors were white British and more were female, and clonal diversity was possibly underestimated. Spike was spanned by vaccine-associated CD4 TCRs, which were dominant at 160-218 and 743-854.

The analysis combined second doses at about 4 or about 12 weeks. The assay was immunoSEQ multiplex PCR, and TCRdb's table has in-frame clones only and misses some. The profile shows tens of thousands of clones, approximately 90% of them singletons. The V call is TRBV6-2 or TRBV6-3, the J call TRBJ2-3; D call uncertain. This TCR was recovered from an adult who received the AZD1222 COVID-19 vaccine. This material consisted of peripheral blood, taken 28 days after the second AZD1222 dose. CDR3: CASSPPGQRPWYF. CDR3 nucleotides: TGTGCCAGCAGTCCCCCCGGGCAGCGCCCATGGTATTTT.